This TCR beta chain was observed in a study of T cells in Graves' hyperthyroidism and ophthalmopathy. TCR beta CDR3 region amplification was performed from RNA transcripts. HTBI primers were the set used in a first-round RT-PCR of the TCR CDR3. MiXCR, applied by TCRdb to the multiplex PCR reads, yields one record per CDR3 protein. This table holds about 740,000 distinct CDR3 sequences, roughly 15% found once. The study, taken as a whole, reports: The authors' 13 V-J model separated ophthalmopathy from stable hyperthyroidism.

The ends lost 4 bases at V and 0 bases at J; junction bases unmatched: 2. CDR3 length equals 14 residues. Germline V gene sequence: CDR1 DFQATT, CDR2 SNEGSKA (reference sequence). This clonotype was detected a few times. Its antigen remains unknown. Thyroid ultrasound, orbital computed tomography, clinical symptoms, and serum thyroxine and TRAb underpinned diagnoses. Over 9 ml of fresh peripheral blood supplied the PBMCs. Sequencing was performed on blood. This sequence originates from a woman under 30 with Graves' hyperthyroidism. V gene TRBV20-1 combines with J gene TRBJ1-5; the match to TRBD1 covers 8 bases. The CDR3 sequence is CSATDRDSNQPQHF. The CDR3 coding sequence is TGCAGTGCTACGGACAGGGATAGCAATCAGCCCCAGCATTTT.